The 31 T cell receptor beta chains presented below share a single source sample, sequenced in a study of T cells after yellow fever vaccination. TCRdb re-called the 5' RACE reads through MiXCR, storing one row per CDR3 protein. The sample lists 250,000 to 300,000 distinct CDR3 sequences, roughly 5.6% occurring once. Here the sequenced sample was CD4+ T cells sorted from PBMCs, taken on the day of the yellow fever booster vaccination. Source of these receptors: a man aged 18 to 35 who received the YFV17D yellow fever vaccine.

This clonotype has a handful of counts. This chain joins TRBV7-2 and TRBJ1-2; 7 positions agree with TRBD1. Germline CDR1 is SGHTA and CDR2 is FQGNSA. The CDR3 consists of 13 residues. Losses at the gene ends were 4 bases for V and 13 bases for J; bases not matched to a gene: 12. CDR3 region: CASSSGPETGFTF. The CDR3 nucleotides read TGTGCCAGCAGCTCCGGACCGGAGACAGGGTTCACCTTC. Based on the CDR3 plus reference TRBV7-2 and TRBJ1-2, the full variable domain is GAGVSQSPSNKVTEKGKDVELRCDPISGHTALYWYRQSLGQGLEFLIYFQGNSAPDKSGLPSDRFSAERTGGSVSTLTIQRTQQEDSAVYLCASSSGPETGFTFGSGTRLTVV.

In this sample, this clonotype turned up many times. V usage is TRBV6-2 or TRBV6-3 and J usage is TRBJ1-5; D ambiguous. V lost 11 bases, J lost 1 base, and 9 bases lay in between. Looked up from germline, CDR1 is MNHEY and CDR2 is SVGEGT. The CDR3 covers 12 residues. The chain's CDR3 is CAAASSNQPQHF. DNA for the CDR3: TGTGCCGCGGCTTCAAGCAATCAGCCCCAGCATTTT.

This clonotype was found many times. V and J are TRBV7-6 and TRBJ2-7, with 9 nucleotides matching TRBD1. Germline CDR1 reads SGHVS; CDR2 reads FNYEAQ. The CDR3 runs 18 residues. V gave up 5 bases and J gave up 1 base; unmatched junction bases: 15. The CDR3 DNA reads as TGTGCCAGCAGCAGTAAGGGGATGCGGACAGGGGAGTCCTACGAGCAGTACGTC. Amino acids: CASSSKGMRTGESYEQYV.

Worth noting for this clonotype: The junction shows a germline mismatch at one end, possibly a read error. The rearrangement uses TRBV7-2 and TRBJ2-5; 9 nucleotides line up with TRBD1. The V gene's germline CDR1 is SGHTA and CDR2 FQGNSA. CDR3 size: 15 residues. In nucleotides, the CDR3 is TGTGCCTGCAGCTTAGGAGGGGGGACAGGGGAGACCCAGTACTTC. This encodes CACSLGGGTGETQYF.

This clonotype came up many times. The V and J genes are TRBV12-3 or TRBV12-4 and TRBJ2-2; 10 bases are a match to TRBD2. V was pared by 6 bases and J by 8 bases, with 12 bases of the junction left unmatched. The CDR3 covers 16 residues. The DNA for the CDR3 is TGTGCCAGCAGCCCTAATGGACTAGCGGTAGGGGGGGAGCTGTTTTTT. This encodes CASSPNGLAVGGELFF.

This clonotype has just a few counts. This rearrangement joins TRBV20-1 to TRBJ2-2, with D perhaps TRBD1 (5 bases). Trimming took off 6 bases at V and 1 base at J, with 9 bases between the two ends. This CDR3 has 13 amino acids. The V gene's germline CDR1 is DFQATT and CDR2 SNEGSKA (reference sequence). CDR3 loop: CSAADRNTGELFF. The CDR3 region has the DNA TGCAGTGCCGCCGACAGGAACACCGGGGAGCTGTTTTTT.

This clonotype turned up a few times. The chain combines TRBV20-1 with TRBJ1-4; 7 bases are a match to TRBD1. Germline CDR1 is DFQATT and CDR2 is SNEGSKA (reference sequence). The CDR3 consists of 13 residues. Trimming cost V 4 bases and J 5 bases; bases outside gene matches: 4. Written as DNA, the CDR3 is TGCAGTGCTATGGGACAGCGCAATGAAAAACTGTTTTTT. Translation gives CSAMGQRNEKLFF.

This clonotype has just a few counts. V and J are TRBV18 and TRBJ2-1; 10 bases are shared with TRBD2. V dropped 3 bases and J dropped 2; count of bases not matched to a gene: 4. This CDR3 has 16 amino acids. Germline CDR1 is KGHSH and CDR2 is LQKENI. CDR3 loop: CASSPTLAGAYNEQFF. CDR3 in DNA: TGTGCCAGCTCACCCACTCTAGCGGGAGCCTACAATGAGCAGTTCTTC. Using reference TRBV18 and TRBJ2-1 for the parts outside the CDR3, the full variable domain is NAGVMQNPRHLVRRRGQEARLRCSPMKGHSHVYWYRQLPEEGLKFMVYLQKENIIDESGMPKERFSAEFPKEGPSILRIQQVVRGDSAAYFCASSPTLAGAYNEQFFGPGTRLTVL.

This clonotype was picked up a small number of times. The chain has TRBV3-1 and TRBJ2-1; D unresolved. Germline CDR1 is LGHDT and CDR2 is YNNKEL (reference sequence). The CDR3 covers 16 residues. The V and J ends lost 3 bases and 3 bases respectively, with 15 bases between them. CDR3 in amino acids: CASSHQWAVGYNEQFF. The CDR3 nucleotides read TGTGCCAGCAGCCACCAGTGGGCTGTGGGCTACAATGAGCAGTTCTTC.

The chain is built from TRBV20-1 and TRBJ2-7; TRBD2 matches 8 bases. The CDR3 runs 15 residues. V lost 3 bases and J lost 4; bases outside the gene matches: 11. CDR1 is DFQATT, CDR2 SNEGSKA, per germline (reference sequence). In DNA form, the CDR3 reads TGCAGTGCTAGTGCCCGGCGGGGGGCGGGATACGAGCAGTACTTC. It codes for CSASARRGAGYEQYF.

This clonotype showed up just a few times. The chain links TRBV5-1 to TRBJ2-2; D not certain. The CDR3 contains 13 residues. Germline CDR1 is SGHRS and CDR2 is YFSETQ. V dropped 2 bases and J dropped 6 bases, with 8 bases sitting between them. This chain's CDR3 is CASSFRAAGELFF. In DNA, the CDR3 is TGCGCCAGCAGCTTTAGGGCCGCCGGGGAGCTGTTTTTT.

This clonotype was observed a handful of times. The chain carries TRBV30 and TRBJ1-3, with TRBD1 as a possible D gene (6 bases). V was cut by 0 bases and J by 2 bases, with 8 bases left in between. The germline gives CDR1 GTSNPN, CDR2 SVGIG (reference sequence). This CDR3 contains 14 residues. The CDR3 region is CAWSVGGAGNTIYF. CDR3 coding DNA: TGTGCCTGGAGTGTAGGGGGGGCTGGAAACACCATATATTTT.

Ten or more counts support this clonotype. V and J are TRBV11-2 and TRBJ2-5, with 7 bases lining up with TRBD1. The CDR3 runs to 15 residues. V dropped 7 bases and J dropped 5; count of bases not matched to a gene: 13. CDR1 is SGHAT, CDR2 FQNNGV, per germline. DNA for the CDR3: TGTGCCAGCACTCACCCGGGGACCAGGGGGGAGACCCAGTACTTC. Amino acid sequence: CASTHPGTRGETQYF.

This clonotype was recorded at least ten times. The chain carries TRBV6-5 and TRBJ2-7; maybe TRBD2 (6 bases). CDR1 and CDR2 (germline): MNHEY, SVGAGI. The CDR3 is 15 residues long. V was clipped by 6 bases and J by 5 bases, with 20 bases between them. CDR3 bases: TGTGCCAGCAGCCGTAGCGGCTTCCCTGGGGACGAGCAGTACGTC. Its protein product is CASSRSGFPGDEQYV.

This clonotype was observed many times. The rearrangement uses TRBV4-1 and TRBJ1-4, with D maybe TRBD1 (5 bases). This CDR3 spans 13 amino acids. Per the germline V gene, CDR1 is MGHRA and CDR2 is YSYEKL. The V and J ends lost 8 bases and 7 bases respectively, with 14 bases between them. The CDR3: CASQTGTGEKLFF. The CDR3 region has the DNA TGCGCCAGCCAAACCGGGACTGGTGAAAAACTGTTTTTT.

This clonotype came up a few times. This rearrangement joins TRBV28 to TRBJ1-6; the D is unclear. CDR3 size: 14 residues. Germline V gene data show CDR1 as MDHEN and CDR2 as SYDVKM. Trimming left V 2 bases short and J 10 bases short, with 12 bases between. Here the CDR3 DNA reads TGTGCCAGCAGTTTAAGCCAGAGAGGATCACCCCTCCACTTT. This translates into CASSLSQRGSPLHF.

The CDR3 loop reads CASSHSGVRYNSPLHF. Written as DNA, the CDR3 is TGTGCCAGCAGTCATTCAGGGGTCCGGTATAATTCACCCCTCCACTTT. V and J are TRBV6-5 and TRBJ1-6, with TRBD1 as a possible D gene (6 bases). This CDR3 has 16 amino acids. Between the trimmed V and J ends, which lost 5 bases and 4 bases, there was a span of 15 bases. The V gene's germline CDR1 is MNHEY and CDR2 SVGAGI.

This clonotype was detected only a few times. V is TRBV5-8 and J is TRBJ2-5, with D hard to call. Trimming removed 3 bases from V and 12 bases from J, with 18 bases in between. CDR3 length equals 13 residues. Germline CDR1 SGHTS, CDR2 YDEGEE. As DNA, the CDR3 is TGTGCCAGCAGCTCCCCTACAGACGGACCGGAGTACTTC. Residues: CASSSPTDGPEYF. The entire variable domain, with the rest obtained from reference TRBV5-8 and TRBJ2-5, is as follows: EAGVTQSPTHLIKTRGQQATLRCSPISGHTSVYWYQQALGLGLQFLLWYDEGEERNRGNFPPRFSGRQFPNYSSELNVNALELEDSALYLCASSSPTDGPEYFGPGTRLLVL.

This clonotype was seen only a few times. This chain links TRBV7-2 with TRBJ2-5; 8 nucleotides agree with TRBD2. The CDR3 loop spans 17 amino acids. J lost 1 base, V lost 7 bases, and 14 bases had no gene match. Germline-derived CDR1 and CDR2 are SGHTA and FQGNSA. The CDR3 DNA sequence: TGTGCCAGCAATGGGGGAGCGGGCGGGGGGCCCCAAGAGACCCAGTACTTC. This encodes CASNGGAGGGPQETQYF.

This clonotype was observed at least ten times. This chain joins TRBV5-1 and TRBJ2-2; 7 nucleotides align to TRBD1. V dropped 2 bases and J dropped 5; count of bases not matched to a gene: 0. This CDR3 is built from 13 residues. CDR1 is SGHRS and CDR2 is YFSETQ in the germline V gene. The CDR3 DNA follows: TGCGCCAGCAGCTTACAGGGGACCGGGGAGCTGTTTTTT. It codes for CASSLQGTGELFF. Full variable domain (rest looked up from reference TRBV5-1 and TRBJ2-2): KAGVTQTPRYLIKTRGQQVTLSCSPISGHRSVSWYQQTPGQGLQFLFEYFSETQRNKGNFPGRFSGRQFSNSRSEMNVSTLELGDSALYLCASSLQGTGELFFGEGSRLTVL.

This clonotype was observed a few times. This chain links TRBV9 with TRBJ2-5, with a tentative D call TRBD2 (6 bases). The CDR3 length is 15 residues. Trimming removed 4 bases at V and 9 bases at J, with 22 bases between. CDR1 is SGDLS, CDR2 YYNGEE, per germline. CDR3 sequence (DNA): TGTGCCAGCAGCCCGCGTTCCGGCAGGGAGGCGGCCCAGTACTTC. Amino acids: CASSPRSGREAAQYF. The full variable domain, rest sourced from reference TRBV9 and TRBJ2-5, is DSGVTQTPKHLITATGQRVTLRCSPRSGDLSVYWYQQSLDQGLQFLIQYYNGEERAKGNILERFSAQQFPDLHSELNLSSLELGDSALYFCASSPRSGREAAQYFGPGTRLLVL.

This clonotype was found many times. The chain recombines TRBV7-2 with TRBJ2-1, with TRBD2 matching 7 bases. This CDR3 comprises 15 residues. The V segment lost 2 bases and the J segment 6 bases; nucleotides outside the gene matches: 7. Germline CDR1 reads SGHTA; CDR2 reads FQGNSA. As DNA, the CDR3 is TGTGCCAGCAGCTTAATAATATCGGGGGGCAATGAGCAGTTCTTC. Translation gives CASSLIISGGNEQFF.

This clonotype was observed a few times. This chain uses TRBV5-5 with TRBJ2-6; D gene ambiguous. V dropped 4 bases and J dropped 6 bases, with 17 bases sitting between them. Germline CDR1 SGHKS, CDR2 YYEKEE (reference sequence). CDR3 length: 16 amino acids. The CDR3 region is CASSHARLAEANVLTF. For the CDR3, the DNA is TGTGCCAGCAGCCATGCCCGACTGGCAGAGGCCAACGTCCTGACTTTC. Looking up the rest from reference TRBV5-5 and TRBJ2-6 gives the full variable domain: DAGVTQSPTHLIKTRGQQVTLRCSPISGHKSVSWYQQVLGQGPQFIFQYYEKEERGRGNFPDRFSARQFPNYSSELNVNALLLGDSALYLCASSHARLAEANVLTFGAGSRLTVL.

The CDR3 region is CASSLRSSSYNEQFF. DNA of the CDR3: TGTGCCAGCAGTTTAAGGAGTAGCTCCTACAATGAGCAGTTCTTC. The chain carries TRBV12-3 or TRBV12-4 and TRBJ2-1, with D hard to call. The CDR3 covers 15 residues. The V end lost 2 bases, the J end lost 0 bases, and 8 bases lay between the germline ends.

This clonotype showed up just a few times. The chain joins TRBV6-6 to TRBJ1-1; D is perhaps TRBD1 (6 bases). Germline values: CDR1 MNHNY, CDR2 SVGAGI (reference sequence). This CDR3 has 15 amino acids. The V end lost 4 bases, the J end lost 0 bases, and 12 bases lay between the germline ends. The CDR3 is CASSSQQGMNTEAFF. The CDR3 nucleotides are TGTGCCAGCAGTTCCCAACAGGGAATGAACACTGAAGCTTTCTTT.

This clonotype was seen many times. This chain uses TRBV7-2 with TRBJ1-1; 7 bases fit TRBD1. This CDR3 region has 14 residues. In germline, CDR1 is SGHTA, CDR2 FQGNSA. Losses at the gene ends were 2 bases for V and 4 bases for J; bases not matched to a gene: 4. CDR3 bases: TGTGCCAGCAGCTTATATTCAGGGGGCACTGAAGCTTTCTTT. Amino acids: CASSLYSGGTEAFF.

This clonotype came up many times. The chain uses TRBV11-2 and TRBJ2-3; no clear D gene. V shed 2 bases and J shed 7 bases, with 4 bases lying between them. The CDR3 runs 11 residues. CDR1 is SGHAT, CDR2 FQNNGV, per germline. CDR3 sequence reads: CASSLRNTQYF. CDR3 DNA sequence: TGTGCCAGCAGCTTACGGAATACGCAGTATTTT.

The V call is TRBV5-6, the J call TRBJ1-5; D might be TRBD1 (5 bases). Germline CDR1 and CDR2: SGHDT and YYEEEE. The CDR3 runs to 13 residues. The V end was cut by 4 bases, the J end by 7 bases, with 12 bases between. CDR3 amino acids: CASSKQGRQPQHF. As DNA, the CDR3 is TGTGCCAGCAGCAAGCAGGGAAGGCAGCCCCAGCATTTT.

This clonotype came up many times. The rearrangement uses TRBV6-2 or TRBV6-3 and TRBJ2-5, with D perhaps TRBD1 (5 bases). CDR1 is MNHEY, CDR2 SVGEGT, per germline. V was cut by 6 bases and J by 1 base, with 9 bases left in between. The CDR3 spans 13 residues. The CDR3 reads CASSRQPQETQYF. In DNA form, the CDR3 reads TGTGCCAGCAGCCGACAGCCCCAAGAGACCCAGTACTTC.

V gene TRBV6-5 combines with J gene TRBJ1-2, with D unclear. The CDR3 runs to 16 residues. V shed 0 bases and J shed 8 bases, with 19 bases lying between them. Germline-derived CDR1 and CDR2 are MNHEY and SVGAGI. CDR3 amino acids: CASSYSTPVSVGGYTF. The CDR3, as DNA: TGTGCCAGCAGTTACTCGACTCCGGTTTCCGTCGGAGGCTACACCTTC.

This clonotype was observed at least ten times. CDR3 sequence: CASSLSVAGAQYF. The CDR3 DNA sequence: TGTGCCAGCAGTTTATCGGTGGCGGGGGCCCAGTACTTC. The genes are TRBV28 and TRBJ2-5; 7 bases line up with TRBD2. Germline V lookup: CDR1 MDHEN, CDR2 SYDVKM. Losses at the gene ends were 1 base for V and 9 bases for J; bases not matched to a gene: 5. CDR3 length: 13 residues. Looking up the rest from reference TRBV28 and TRBJ2-5 gives the full variable domain: DVKVTQSSRYLVKRTGEKVFLECVQDMDHENMFWYRQDPGLGLRLIYFSYDVKMKEKGDIPEGYSVSREKKERFSLILESASTNQTSMYLCASSLSVAGAQYFGPGTRLLVL.